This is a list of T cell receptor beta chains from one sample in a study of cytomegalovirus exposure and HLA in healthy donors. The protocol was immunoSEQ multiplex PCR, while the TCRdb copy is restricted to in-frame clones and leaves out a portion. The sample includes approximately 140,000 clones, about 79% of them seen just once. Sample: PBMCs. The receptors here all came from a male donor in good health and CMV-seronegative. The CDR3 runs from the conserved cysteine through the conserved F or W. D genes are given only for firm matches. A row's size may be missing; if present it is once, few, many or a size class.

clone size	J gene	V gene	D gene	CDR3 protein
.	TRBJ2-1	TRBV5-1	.	CASSLGPTGTIDNEQFF
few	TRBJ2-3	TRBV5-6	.	CASSYLKGGYTDTQYF
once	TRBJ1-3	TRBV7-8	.	CASSPREGNSGNTIYF
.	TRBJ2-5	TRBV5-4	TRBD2	CASSLVPSGVETQYF
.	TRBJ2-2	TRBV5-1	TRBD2	CASSSAIAGANTGELFF
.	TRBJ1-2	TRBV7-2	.	CASSLALGSNYGYTF
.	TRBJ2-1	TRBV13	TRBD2	CASSLRTSDSYNEQFF
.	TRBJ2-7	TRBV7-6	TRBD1	CASSPLGGQGTYEQYF
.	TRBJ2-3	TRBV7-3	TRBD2	CASSLGGQGGDTQYF
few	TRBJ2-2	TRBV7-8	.	CASSLSDTGELFF
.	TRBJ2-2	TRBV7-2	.	CASSLSLASGELFF
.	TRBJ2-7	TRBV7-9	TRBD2	CASSRPRLAGVYEQYF